This T cell receptor (beta chain) was captured by sequencing in a study of T-cell reconstitution after alpha-beta-depleted transplantation in children (dated by TCRdb to the mid-2010s). Background on the whole study: T-cell immune reconstitution after TCRalphabeta/CD19-depleted allogeneic hematopoietic cell transplantation in children was quantitatively tracked in the study by means of TCR repertoire profiling.

In this sample, this clonotype turned up many times. Its antigen target is currently unknown. Base qualities are not recorded, but no much larger clone differs from it by a single base. CDR1 and CDR2 (SGHRS, YFSETQ) derive from the germline V gene. V is cut by 0 bases and J by 5 bases, and the space between the germline ends is 12 bases. There are 14 amino acids in the CDR3, from cysteine to phenylalanine inclusive. Only the CDR3 DNA is retained, 42 bases long and in frame from the first base. Library creation used PCR. The run used an Illumina HiSeq 2500. To normalize quantification of the TCRbeta repertoire, the TCR libraries were built with molecular barcoding that relied on unique molecular identifiers. TCRdb ran its own pipeline on the public reads, namely fastp trimming at Q25 and MiXCR clone calling, and kept in-frame beta chains. CDR3 protein duplicates are merged, each entry listing the most common genes and DNA. In this sample the table shows about 340,000 distinct CDR3 sequences, about an eighth of which occur a single time. The top ten clones comprise about 3.9% of the sample.

The source material was PBMCs, sampled from the stem cell graft. The sequence derives from a human donor who donated a stem cell graft to a child with Fanconi anemia. The chain is encoded by TRBV5-1 joined to TRBJ2-7, with no confident D gene call. The CDR3 reads CASSLAQADDEQYF. The sequence in DNA is TGCGCCAGCAGCTTGGCGCAGGCCGACGACGAGCAGTACTTC.